This TCR beta chain emerged from a study of T cell responses to AZD1222 COVID-19 vaccine. Study-wide context: Second-dose timings of about 4 or about 12 weeks were pooled.

Produced via immunoSEQ multiplex PCR; TCRdb's table is partial and in-frame only. The repertoire has 150,000 or so clones, roughly nine tenths of them found once; the top ten carry around 4.9%. Regarding the study as a whole: Nearly half of unique spike-specific TCRs reportedly avoided B.1.351 and B.1.1.7 mutated regions.

Germline values: CDR1 SGHTA, CDR2 FQGNSA. The CDR3 sequence is 12 residues long. The V end lost 6 bases, the J end lost 6 bases, and 10 bases lay between the germline ends. Turning to this clone: Its cognate antigen is unknown.

This chain joins TRBV7-2 and TRBJ2-3; D gene unclear. Sample: peripheral blood, taken on day 0 of AZD1222 vaccination. The receptor's source is an adult in good health. The CDR3 DNA reads as TGTGCCAGCAGTCCAATTGTTGATACGCAGTATTTT. Protein product: CASSPIVDTQYF.